A single sample is the source of the 26 T cell receptor beta chains below, sequenced in a study of blood T cell repertoires in COVID-19. Only in-frame clones appear in the TCRdb table, and some are missing; sequencing was by immunoSEQ multiplex PCR. In the table there are 200,000 to 250,000 clones, around four fifths of which are singletons. The sequenced sample was peripheral blood. These receptors were taken from a woman between 55 and 75 years old who had recovered from COVID-19.

This chain connects TRBV30 to TRBJ1-3; D ambiguous. With 0 bases removed from V and 2 bases from J, the gap between germline ends came to 8 bases. CDR1 and CDR2 (germline): GTSNPN, SVGIG (reference sequence). The CDR3 totals 14 residues. The chain's CDR3 is CAWSVVAAGNTIYF. The CDR3 nucleotides are TGTGCCTGGAGTGTTGTGGCAGCTGGAAACACCATATATTTT.

V and J are TRBV4-2 and TRBJ1-1; D unresolved. CDR3 size: 17 residues. Germline V gene sequence: CDR1 LGHNA, CDR2 YNFKEQ. V shed 2 bases and J shed 0 bases, with 16 bases lying between them. The CDR3 loop reads CASSQIPAEAMNTEAFF. The CDR3, as DNA: TGTGCCAGCAGCCAAATTCCGGCGGAAGCAATGAACACTGAAGCTTTCTTT.

A remark on this clone: The junction departs from germline at one end; a sequencing error may be responsible. This chain uses TRBV7-9 with TRBJ2-1; no clear D. CDR3 size: 12 residues. Germline values: CDR1 SEHNR, CDR2 FQNEAQ (reference sequence). This chain's CDR3 is CASSLAYTEQFF. The CDR3 bases are TGTGCCAGCAGCTTAGCGTACACTGAGCAGTTCTTC.

CDR3 sequence reads: CASSSPGQGANYGYTF. Written as DNA, the CDR3 is TGTGCCAGCAGCTCGCCCGGGCAGGGGGCTAACTATGGCTACACCTTC. V gene TRBV5-4 combines with J gene TRBJ1-2; TRBD1 matches 7 bases. This CDR3 comprises 16 residues. The V segment lost 3 bases and the J segment 0 bases; nucleotides outside the gene matches: 8. In germline, CDR1 is SGHNT, CDR2 YYREEE (reference sequence).

The V gene is TRBV12-3 or TRBV12-4, the J gene TRBJ2-3; no definite D call. This CDR3 has 13 residues. The V end was cut by 5 bases, the J end by 1 base, with 7 bases between. CDR3 amino acids: CASSQSRTDTQYF. The CDR3 DNA follows: TGTGCCAGCAGTCAAAGCCGCACAGATACGCAGTATTTT.

The chain uses TRBV6-5 and TRBJ2-3, with D tentatively TRBD2 (6 bases). V was cut by 2 bases and J by 2 bases, with 8 bases left in between. CDR1 is MNHEY and CDR2 is SVGAGI in the germline V gene. The CDR3 spans 14 residues. CDR3 sequence: CASSYGRDTDTQYF. CDR3 nucleotide sequence: TGTGCCAGCAGTTACGGGCGGGACACAGATACGCAGTATTTT.

The chain is built from TRBV5-8 and TRBJ2-7, with D perhaps matching TRBD1 (6 bases). CDR1 is SGHTS and CDR2 is YDEGEE in the germline V gene. The length of the CDR3 is 13 residues. Trimming removed 1 base at V and 3 bases at J, with 8 bases between. In DNA, the CDR3 is TGTGCCAGCAGCTTGAGGACAGTCTACGAGCAGTACTTC. Residues: CASSLRTVYEQYF.

V gene TRBV9 combines with J gene TRBJ2-1; 8 bases align to TRBD1. Germline trimming cut 4 bases from V and 5 bases from J; bases unmatched to any gene: 8. Germline V gene data show CDR1 as SGDLS and CDR2 as YYNGEE. This CDR3 has 15 residues. The CDR3 sequence is CASSPGQARDNEQFF. For the CDR3, the DNA is TGTGCCAGCAGCCCGGGACAGGCCCGGGACAATGAGCAGTTCTTC.

This clone was seen just once. The CDR3, as DNA: TGCGCCAGCAGCTCCGGACCCAGCGGAGAAGAGACCCAGTACTTC. Translating it yields CASSSGPSGEETQYF. The V and J genes are TRBV5-1 and TRBJ2-5; tentatively, D is TRBD2 (5 bases). CDR3 length: 15 residues. V lost 3 bases and J lost 3, with 15 bases in between. Looked up from germline, CDR1 is SGHRS and CDR2 is YFSETQ.

The rearrangement uses TRBV25-1 and TRBJ1-2; 7 bases agree with TRBD1. CDR3 length equals 13 residues. CDR1 and CDR2 from the germline V gene are MGHDK and SYGVNS. With 6 bases clipped from V and 3 bases from J, the junction kept 4 bases outside the gene matches. The CDR3: CASRLGTDYGYTF. CDR3 DNA sequence: TGTGCCAGCAGACTCGGGACAGACTATGGCTACACCTTC.

This chain links TRBV10-3 with TRBJ2-7, with 11 positions matching TRBD2. Germline V gives CDR1 ENHRY, CDR2 SYGVKD. The CDR3 runs 16 residues. The V and J ends lost 4 bases and 0 bases, in that order; junction bases with no gene match: 5. The CDR3 spells CAISAQLAGASYEQYF. For the CDR3, the DNA is TGTGCCATCAGTGCCCAACTAGCGGGGGCCTCCTACGAGCAGTACTTC.

The chain recombines TRBV28 with TRBJ2-4; 8 nucleotides agree with TRBD1. J was trimmed by 7 bases and V by 8 bases; bases with no gene match: 7. There are 13 residues in the CDR3. CDR1 and CDR2 (germline): MDHEN, SYDVKM. The CDR3 nucleotides read TGTGCCAGCGGACGACAGGGGCTGAACATTCAGTACTTC. This translates into CASGRQGLNIQYF.

The J gene is TRBJ1-2, the V gene TRBV6-5; D is unclear. The V end lost 6 bases, the J end lost 4 bases, and 12 bases lay between the germline ends. This CDR3 contains 13 residues. Germline CDR1 MNHEY, CDR2 SVGAGI. The CDR3 spells CASRSPGGYGYTF. The CDR3 DNA reads TGTGCCAGCAGGTCCCCGGGAGGCTATGGCTACACCTTC.

The chain employs TRBV7-3 and TRBJ2-1; 8 nucleotides agree with TRBD2. The germline V gene encodes CDR1 SGHTA and CDR2 FQGTGA. Trimming removed 1 base from V and 9 bases from J; junction bases left unmatched: 8. This CDR3 spans 15 amino acids. The CDR3 is CASSLNRGGRSEQFF. The CDR3 coding sequence is TGTGCCAGCAGCTTAAATCGGGGGGGCCGCAGTGAGCAGTTCTTC.

This clone was counted a single time. The V gene is TRBV15, the J gene TRBJ2-5; 8 nucleotides line up with TRBD1. Germline loops: CDR1 LNHNV, CDR2 YYDKDF (reference sequence). V gave up 0 bases and J gave up 5 bases; unmatched junction bases: 8. There are 16 residues in the CDR3. CDR3 sequence reads: CATSRDLAGGRETQYF. Written as DNA, the CDR3 is TGTGCCACCAGCAGAGATTTGGCAGGGGGCAGGGAGACCCAGTACTTC. Full variable domain (remainder filled in from reference TRBV15 and TRBJ2-5): DAMVIQNPRYQVTQFGKPVTLSCSQTLNHNVMYWYQQKSSQAPKLLFHYYDKDFNNEADTPDNFQSRRPNTSFCFLDIRSPGLGDTAMYLCATSRDLAGGRETQYFGPGTRLLVL.

This clone was detected once. This rearrangement joins TRBV5-6 to TRBJ2-7, with a tentative D call TRBD1 (7 bases). V was pared by 7 bases and J by 3 bases, with 14 bases between. Germline V gene lookup returns CDR1 SGHDT and CDR2 YYEEEE. This CDR3 is built from 13 residues. For the CDR3, the DNA is TGTGCCAGCGGCGGGACAGTTTACTACGAGCAGTACTTC. Translating gives CASGGTVYYEQYF.

The chain links TRBV5-1 to TRBJ1-2; 9 bases line up with TRBD1. The CDR3 loop spans 17 amino acids. V gave up 4 bases and J gave up 4 bases; unmatched junction bases: 14. Germline assignment: CDR1 SGHRS and CDR2 YFSETQ. CDR3 loop: CASSRKGTGTAGYGYTF. CDR3 coding DNA: TGCGCCAGCAGCAGGAAGGGGACAGGGACCGCCGGCTATGGCTACACCTTC. Using reference TRBV5-1 and TRBJ1-2 for the parts outside the CDR3, the full variable domain is KAGVTQTPRYLIKTRGQQVTLSCSPISGHRSVSWYQQTPGQGLQFLFEYFSETQRNKGNFPGRFSGRQFSNSRSEMNVSTLELGDSALYLCASSRKGTGTAGYGYTFGSGTRLTVV.

This clone showed up just a few times. The V call is TRBV7-2, the J call TRBJ2-1, with 9 bases lining up with TRBD2. The V gene's germline CDR1 is SGHTA and CDR2 FQGNSA. V shed 3 bases and J 10 bases; nucleotides not matched to a gene: 10. The CDR3 contains 15 residues. CDR3: CASSFGGGAAVEQFF. As DNA, the CDR3 is TGTGCCAGCAGCTTTGGCGGGGGGGCCGCGGTGGAGCAGTTCTTC.

As DNA, the CDR3 is TGTGCCAGCAGCCCCAGCGGGCATGGGGCCAACGTCCTGACTTTC. It codes for CASSPSGHGANVLTF. The chain has TRBV6-5 and TRBJ2-6; perhaps TRBD2 as D (6 bases). Trimming took off 6 bases at V and 3 bases at J, with 12 bases between the two ends. The CDR3 contains 15 residues. CDR1 and CDR2 from the germline V gene are MNHEY and SVGAGI.

The chain combines TRBV6-5 with TRBJ1-6; D is possibly TRBD1 (5 bases). This CDR3 is built from 16 residues. Trimming took off 2 bases at V and 7 bases at J, with 15 bases between the two ends. Germline V CDR1 and CDR2: MNHEY, SVGAGI. DNA for the CDR3: TGTGCCAGCAGTTACGGGGCAGGGTCGTTGAATTCACCCCTCCACTTT. Protein product: CASSYGAGSLNSPLHF.

The V and J genes are TRBV4-3 and TRBJ1-1, with 9 positions matching TRBD1. The germline CDR1 and CDR2 sequences are LGHNA and YSLEER. The CDR3 is 16 amino acids. J gave up 0 bases and V 5 bases, and 7 bases lay outside the gene matches. The CDR3 here is CASSTHRGRMNTEAFF. CDR3 nucleotide sequence: TGCGCCAGCAGCACGCACAGGGGGCGAATGAACACTGAAGCTTTCTTT.

A few counts support this clone. The V gene is TRBV4-2, the J gene TRBJ2-1, with 11 bases matching TRBD2. The V and J ends lost 3 bases and 3 bases, in that order; junction bases with no gene match: 4. Germline CDR1 reads LGHNA; CDR2 reads YNFKEQ. This CDR3 region has 16 residues. In DNA form, the CDR3 reads TGTGCCAGCAGCCACCATAGCGGGGGGGTCTACAATGAGCAGTTCTTC. It specifies CASSHHSGGVYNEQFF.

In DNA form, the CDR3 reads TGCGCCAGCAGCCCGGACAGGGGACAGAACACTGAAGCTTTCTTT. This gives the protein CASSPDRGQNTEAFF. J is TRBJ1-1 and V is TRBV5-1, with 9 bases identical to TRBD1. The V gene's germline CDR1 is SGHRS and CDR2 YFSETQ. CDR3 length: 15 residues. The V segment lost 4 bases and the J segment 1 base; nucleotides outside the gene matches: 5.

This clone was detected a few times. The chain is built from TRBV4-3 and TRBJ1-3, with 9 bases matching TRBD1. Germline V gene sequence: CDR1 LGHNA, CDR2 YSLEER. This CDR3 comprises 16 residues. V gave up 4 bases and J gave up 1 base; unmatched junction bases: 5. The CDR3 region has the DNA TGCGCCAGCAGCCCCCAGACAGGGGGGTCTGGAAACACCATATATTTT. As protein: CASSPQTGGSGNTIYF.

V and J are TRBV9 and TRBJ1-2, with 11 nucleotides matching TRBD1. The V segment lost 7 bases and the J segment 4 bases; nucleotides outside the gene matches: 12. The CDR3 is 16 residues long. The germline CDR1 and CDR2 sequences are SGDLS and YYNGEE. CDR3 nucleotide sequence: TGTGCCAGCCGGCGGGACAGGGGGTATCTTTTCTATGGCTACACCTTC. It encodes CASRRDRGYLFYGYTF.

The gene calls are TRBV29-1 and TRBJ2-3; 9 nucleotides line up with TRBD2. Germline assignment: CDR1 SQVTM and CDR2 ANQGSEA. The CDR3 extends over 15 amino acids. The J segment lost 4 bases and the V segment lost 4 bases, leaving 9 bases of the junction unmatched. The DNA for the CDR3 is TGCAGCGTTGTCCGTCGGGGCGGGGGGGCAGATACGCAGTATTTT. The encoded protein is CSVVRRGGGADTQYF.